This T cell receptor beta chain originates from a study of Ad26.COV2.S vaccination and SARS-CoV-2 variants. The wider study: The vaccine Ad26.COV2.S was put into the muscle once, or twice with 56 days between. Broader study findings: Measurement of non-spike TCR breadth gave similar results in vaccine and placebo recipients. Spike-specific TCR breadth was greater in vaccine than placebo recipients.

This CDR3 is 14 amino acids long. The germline V gene encodes CDR1 MNHEY and CDR2 SVGEGT. Deletions cut 1 base from V and 5 bases from J, with 11 bases between. Comments on this clone: What it recognizes is unknown.

TCRdb's table, derived via immunoSEQ multiplex PCR, lists solely in-frame clones and lacks some. The sample carries some 460,000 clones, 89% recorded once. Treatment denoted: some 20 received Ad26.COV2.S at low or high dose, single or two shots; roughly five received placebo; per-sample allocation not given. Material that was analyzed had been drawn on day 63 after the first vaccine or placebo injection. Donation was by an adult aged 18-55 years who was in Boston. V usage is TRBV6-2 or TRBV6-3 and J usage is TRBJ2-5; no clear D. This clonotype was sampled from a person between 18 and 59 years old who received the Ad26.COV2.S COVID-19 vaccine or a placebo. Sequencing was performed on peripheral blood, taken in a trial of Ad26.COV2.S vaccine versus placebo. CDR3 amino acids: CASSYLTAGETQYF. The CDR3 coding sequence is TGTGCCAGCAGTTACTTAACAGCCGGGGAGACCCAGTACTTC.